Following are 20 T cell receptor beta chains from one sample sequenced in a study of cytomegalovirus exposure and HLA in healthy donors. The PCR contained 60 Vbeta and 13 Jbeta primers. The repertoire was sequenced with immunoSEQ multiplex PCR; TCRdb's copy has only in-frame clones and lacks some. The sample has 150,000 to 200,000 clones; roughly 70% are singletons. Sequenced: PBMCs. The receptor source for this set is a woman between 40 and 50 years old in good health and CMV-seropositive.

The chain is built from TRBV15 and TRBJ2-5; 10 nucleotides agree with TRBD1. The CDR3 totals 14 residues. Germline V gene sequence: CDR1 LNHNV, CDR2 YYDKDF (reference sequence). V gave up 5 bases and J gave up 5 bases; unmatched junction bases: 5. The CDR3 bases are TGTGCCACCAGCGGCCGGACAGGGGGTGAGACCCAGTACTTC. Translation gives CATSGRTGGETQYF.

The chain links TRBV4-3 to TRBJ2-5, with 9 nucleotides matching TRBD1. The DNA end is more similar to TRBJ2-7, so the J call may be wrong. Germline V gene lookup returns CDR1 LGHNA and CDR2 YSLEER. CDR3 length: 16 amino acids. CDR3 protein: CASSQDRGQGNDEQYF. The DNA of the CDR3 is TGCGCCAGCAGCCAAGATAGGGGACAGGGAAATGACGAGCAGTACTTC.

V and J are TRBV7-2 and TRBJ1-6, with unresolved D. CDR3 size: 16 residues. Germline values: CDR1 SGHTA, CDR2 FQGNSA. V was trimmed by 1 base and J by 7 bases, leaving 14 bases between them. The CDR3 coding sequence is TGTGCCAGCAGCTTAGTCCCCGGAGTTGGGAATTCACCCCTCCACTTT. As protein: CASSLVPGVGNSPLHF.

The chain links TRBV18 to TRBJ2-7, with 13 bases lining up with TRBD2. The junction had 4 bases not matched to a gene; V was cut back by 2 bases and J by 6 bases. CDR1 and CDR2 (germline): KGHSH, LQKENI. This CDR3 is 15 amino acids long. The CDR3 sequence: CASSPGTSGIGEQYF. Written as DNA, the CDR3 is TGTGCCAGCTCACCAGGGACTAGCGGGATCGGCGAGCAGTACTTC.

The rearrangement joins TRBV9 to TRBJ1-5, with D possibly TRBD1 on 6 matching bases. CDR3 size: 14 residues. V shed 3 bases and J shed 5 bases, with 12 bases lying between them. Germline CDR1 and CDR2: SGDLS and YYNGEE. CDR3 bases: TGTGCCAGCAGCGGAAGCCCAGGGGATCAGCCCCAGCATTTT. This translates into CASSGSPGDQPQHF. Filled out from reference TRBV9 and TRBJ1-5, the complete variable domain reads DSGVTQTPKHLITATGQRVTLRCSPRSGDLSVYWYQQSLDQGLQFLIQYYNGEERAKGNILERFSAQQFPDLHSELNLSSLELGDSALYFCASSGSPGDQPQHFGDGTRLSIL.

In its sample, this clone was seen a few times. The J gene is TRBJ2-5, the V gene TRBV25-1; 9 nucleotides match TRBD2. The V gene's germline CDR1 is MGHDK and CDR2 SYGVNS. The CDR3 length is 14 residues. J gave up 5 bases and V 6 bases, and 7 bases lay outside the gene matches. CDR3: CASSGTSSRETQYF. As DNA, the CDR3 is TGTGCCAGCAGCGGGACTAGCAGCAGGGAGACCCAGTACTTC.

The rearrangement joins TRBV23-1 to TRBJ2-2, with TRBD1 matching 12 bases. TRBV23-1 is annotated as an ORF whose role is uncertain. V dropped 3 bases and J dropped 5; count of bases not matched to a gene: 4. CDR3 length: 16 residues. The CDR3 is CASSHQGQGATGELFF. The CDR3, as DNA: TGCGCCAGCAGTCACCAGGGACAGGGGGCGACCGGGGAGCTGTTTTTT.

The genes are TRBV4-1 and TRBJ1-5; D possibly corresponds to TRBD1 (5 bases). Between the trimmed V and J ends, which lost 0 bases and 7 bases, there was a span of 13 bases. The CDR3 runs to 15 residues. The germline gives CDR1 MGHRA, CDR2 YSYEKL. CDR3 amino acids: CASSQDPGRGQPQHF. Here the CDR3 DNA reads TGCGCCAGCAGCCAAGACCCGGGGAGGGGCCAGCCCCAGCATTTT.

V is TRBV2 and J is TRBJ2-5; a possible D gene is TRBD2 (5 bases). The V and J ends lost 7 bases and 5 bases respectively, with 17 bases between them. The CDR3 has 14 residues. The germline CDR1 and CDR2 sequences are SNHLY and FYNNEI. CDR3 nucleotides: TGTGCCAGCAATGCGGAGGTGGTCGGCGAGACCCAGTACTTC. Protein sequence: CASNAEVVGETQYF.

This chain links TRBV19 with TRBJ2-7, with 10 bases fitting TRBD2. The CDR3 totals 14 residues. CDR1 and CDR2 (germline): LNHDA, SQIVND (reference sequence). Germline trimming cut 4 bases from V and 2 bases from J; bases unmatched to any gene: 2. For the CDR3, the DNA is TGTGCCAGTAGTACTAGCGGGGGCCCCTACGAGCAGTACTTC. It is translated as CASSTSGGPYEQYF.

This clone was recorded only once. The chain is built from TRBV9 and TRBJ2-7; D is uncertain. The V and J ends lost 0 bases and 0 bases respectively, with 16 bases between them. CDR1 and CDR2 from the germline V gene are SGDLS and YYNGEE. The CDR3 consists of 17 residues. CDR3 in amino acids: CASSVAPTPAASYEQYF. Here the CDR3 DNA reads TGTGCCAGCAGCGTAGCCCCCACTCCGGCGGCCTCCTACGAGCAGTACTTC.

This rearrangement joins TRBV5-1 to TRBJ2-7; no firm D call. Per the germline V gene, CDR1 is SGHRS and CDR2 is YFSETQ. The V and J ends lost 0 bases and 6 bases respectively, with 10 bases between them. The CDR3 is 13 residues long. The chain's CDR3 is CASSLDWRSEQYF. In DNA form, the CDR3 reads TGCGCCAGCAGCTTGGATTGGCGGAGCGAGCAGTACTTC.

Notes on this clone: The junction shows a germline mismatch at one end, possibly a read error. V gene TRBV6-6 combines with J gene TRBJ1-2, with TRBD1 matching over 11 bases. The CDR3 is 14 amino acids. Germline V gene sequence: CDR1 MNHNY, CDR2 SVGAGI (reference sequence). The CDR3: CASSYRTGGDGYPF. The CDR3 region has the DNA TGTGCCAGCAGTTATCGGACAGGGGGCGACGGCTACCCCTTC.

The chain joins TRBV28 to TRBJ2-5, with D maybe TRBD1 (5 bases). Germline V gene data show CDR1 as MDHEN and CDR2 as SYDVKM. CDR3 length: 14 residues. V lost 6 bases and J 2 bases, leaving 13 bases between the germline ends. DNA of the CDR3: TGTGCCAGCAGCCCCCCCGACAGACAAGAGACCCAGTACTTC. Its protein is CASSPPDRQETQYF.

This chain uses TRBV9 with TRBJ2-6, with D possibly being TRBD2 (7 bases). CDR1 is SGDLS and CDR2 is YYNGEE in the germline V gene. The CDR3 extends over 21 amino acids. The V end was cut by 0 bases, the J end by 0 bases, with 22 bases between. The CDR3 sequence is CASSVERGGRIEYSGANVLTF. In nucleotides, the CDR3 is TGTGCCAGCAGCGTAGAGAGGGGGGGCCGAATTGAATACTCTGGGGCCAACGTCCTGACTTTC.

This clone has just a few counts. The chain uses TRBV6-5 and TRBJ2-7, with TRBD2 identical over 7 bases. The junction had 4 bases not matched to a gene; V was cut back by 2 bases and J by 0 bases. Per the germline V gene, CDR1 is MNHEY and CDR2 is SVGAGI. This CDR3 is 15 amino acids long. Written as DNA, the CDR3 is TGTGCCAGCAGTTACAATAAGCGGGACTCCTACGAGCAGTACTTC. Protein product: CASSYNKRDSYEQYF.

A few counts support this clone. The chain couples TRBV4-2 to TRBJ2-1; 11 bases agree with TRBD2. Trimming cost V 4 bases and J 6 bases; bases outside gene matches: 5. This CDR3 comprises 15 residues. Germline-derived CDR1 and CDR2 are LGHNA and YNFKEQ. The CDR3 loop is CASSLTSGGPNEQFF. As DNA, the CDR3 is TGTGCCAGCAGCCTTACTAGCGGGGGACCCAATGAGCAGTTCTTC.

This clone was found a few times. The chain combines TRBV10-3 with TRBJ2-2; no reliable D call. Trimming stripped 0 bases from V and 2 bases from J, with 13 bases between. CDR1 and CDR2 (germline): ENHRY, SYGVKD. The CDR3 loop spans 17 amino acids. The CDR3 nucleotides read TGTGCCATCAGTGAGTCGTTTGAGGCAGTTAACACCGGGGAGCTGTTTTTT. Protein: CAISESFEAVNTGELFF.

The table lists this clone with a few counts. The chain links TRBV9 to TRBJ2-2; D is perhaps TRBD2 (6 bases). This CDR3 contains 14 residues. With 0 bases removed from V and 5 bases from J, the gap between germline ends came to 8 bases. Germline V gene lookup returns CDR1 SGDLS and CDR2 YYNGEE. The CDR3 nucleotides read TGTGCCAGCAGCGTAGTGGAGGGAACCGGGGAGCTGTTTTTT. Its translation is CASSVVEGTGELFF.

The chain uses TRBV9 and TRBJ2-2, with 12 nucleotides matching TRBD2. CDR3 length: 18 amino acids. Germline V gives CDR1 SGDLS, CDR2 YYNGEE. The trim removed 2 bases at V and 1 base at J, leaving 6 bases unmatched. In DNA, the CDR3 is TGTGCCAGCAGCGTGGCCGCTAGCGGGAGGGAGAACACCGGGGAGCTGTTTTTT. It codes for CASSVAASGRENTGELFF.